This record looks at one T cell receptor (beta chain) sequence and its context. Its target is unknown. The data originate from a study of beta chain features in type 1 diabetes. The CDR3 runs 14 residues. Germline V gene sequence: CDR1 MDHEN, CDR2 SYDVKM. Trimming cost V 4 bases and J 7 bases, with 14 bases left between them. Sorting produced populations that all topped 95% purity. Reverse transcribing all isolated RNA meant expressed TCRB transcripts were sequenced. TCRdb's copy holds only in-frame clones and misses some; the assay was immunoSEQ multiplex PCR. The sample lists under 900,000 clones; about 17% were seen once. Study-wide findings and caveats: Patients' naive, central memory and regulatory TCRB repertoires appeared more alike than those of healthy donors. Shorter templates may be favored by PCR, equally so in patients and controls. The study left unresolved whether HLA type influences TCRB rearrangement.

Sequencing was performed on naive CD4+ T cells from blood. The source of this sequence is a woman between 18 and 30 years old in good health. V usage is TRBV28 and J usage is TRBJ2-4, with D perhaps matching TRBD1 or TRBD2 (5 bases each). The CDR3 sequence: CASSSLSGRNIQYF. The CDR3 DNA reads as TGTGCCAGCAGTTCCCTGTCGGGGCGGAACATTCAGTACTTC.